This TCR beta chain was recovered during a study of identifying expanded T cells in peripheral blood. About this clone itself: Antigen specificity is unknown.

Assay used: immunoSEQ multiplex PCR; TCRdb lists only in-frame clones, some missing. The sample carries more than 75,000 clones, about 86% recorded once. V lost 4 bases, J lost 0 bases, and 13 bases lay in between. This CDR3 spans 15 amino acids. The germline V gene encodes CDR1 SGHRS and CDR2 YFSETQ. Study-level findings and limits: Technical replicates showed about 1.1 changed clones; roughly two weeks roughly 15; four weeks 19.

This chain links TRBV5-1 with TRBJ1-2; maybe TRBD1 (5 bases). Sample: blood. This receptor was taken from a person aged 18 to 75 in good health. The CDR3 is CASSPGTEPNYGYTF. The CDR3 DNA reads TGCGCCAGCAGCCCCGGGACGGAACCTAACTATGGCTACACCTTC. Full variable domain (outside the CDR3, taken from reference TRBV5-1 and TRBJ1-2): KAGVTQTPRYLIKTRGQQVTLSCSPISGHRSVSWYQQTPGQGLQFLFEYFSETQRNKGNFPGRFSGRQFSNSRSEMNVSTLELGDSALYLCASSPGTEPNYGYTFGSGTRLTVV.